This T cell receptor (beta chain) derives from a study of identical twins. The study's findings and limits: Twin sharing of out-of-frame TCR alpha was underestimated by models in monozygotic pairs.

This clonotype occurred a few times. The target antigen is unknown. Using its own MiXCR run on the 5' RACE reads, TCRdb lists one record per CDR3 protein. The table lists hundreds of thousands of distinct CDR3 sequences, over 8.5% of them singletons. V was clipped by 3 bases and J by 0 bases; unmatched bases: 16. This CDR3 comprises 20 residues. Germline assignment: CDR1 SGHVS and CDR2 FNYEAQ. These same data were also listed under a study on yellow fever vaccine responses in identical twins.

The sample was PBMCs. The TCR was taken from a woman aged 18 to 35 in good health. The chain links TRBV7-6 to TRBJ2-1; TRBD2 aligns across 8 bases. DNA of the CDR3: TGTGCCAGCAGCTTTCTAAGCGGGAGTATCTTTGGGACCTCCTACAATGAGCAGTTCTTC. It codes for CASSFLSGSIFGTSYNEQFF.